The 9 T cell receptor beta chains given below trace back to one sample, sequenced in a study of shared clonotypes between healthy human individuals. The data were produced by immunoSEQ multiplex PCR, yet TCRdb's version contains in-frame clones alone and is incomplete. In the table there are about 2.4 million clones, 80% to 95% of which are singletons. Sequencing was done on a sample of naive CD4+ T cells from PBMCs. As for subset: CD45RA+ positively selected. The origin of the receptors is a man in his late teens or twenties in good health. Some clones in this sample may be carry-over from other donors' samples.

The chain uses TRBV28 and TRBJ1-1; the D gene is possibly TRBD1 (6 bases). CDR1 MDHEN and CDR2 SYDVKM come from the germline V gene. The V end lost 5 bases, the J end lost 4 bases, and 17 bases lay between the germline ends. The CDR3 has 15 amino acids. The CDR3 protein is CASSPEGGFTTEAFF. The CDR3 DNA is TGTGCCAGCAGTCCCGAGGGGGGCTTTACCACTGAAGCTTTCTTT.

The chain links TRBV18 to TRBJ1-5, with 12 bases that match TRBD1. Trimming removed 1 base from V and 4 bases from J; junction bases left unmatched: 2. Germline V gives CDR1 KGHSH, CDR2 LQKENI. The CDR3 extends over 16 amino acids. CDR3 amino acids: CASSPRDRGRNQPQHF. The CDR3 DNA reads as TGTGCCAGCTCACCACGGGACAGGGGGCGGAATCAGCCCCAGCATTTT.

This sequence joins TRBV5-1 and TRBJ1-6; 8 nucleotides agree with TRBD1. The J segment lost 5 bases and the V segment lost 5 bases, leaving 3 bases of the junction unmatched. CDR1 is SGHRS and CDR2 is YFSETQ in the germline V gene. This CDR3 contains 14 residues. CDR3 amino acids: CASRRGQDNSPLHF. CDR3 sequence (DNA): TGCGCCAGCAGGAGGGGACAGGATAATTCACCCCTCCACTTT.

This chain links TRBV5-1 with TRBJ1-3, with TRBD1 matching over 10 bases. CDR1 SGHRS and CDR2 YFSETQ come from the germline V gene. There are 15 residues in the CDR3. Unmatched junction bases numbered 2, after V lost 2 bases and J lost 3 bases. The chain's CDR3 is CASSFGTGVGNTIYF. For the CDR3, the DNA is TGCGCCAGCAGCTTTGGGACAGGGGTTGGAAACACCATATATTTT.

The chain carries TRBV6-5 and TRBJ2-7; TRBD2 aligns across 7 bases. The trim removed 6 bases at V and 2 bases at J, leaving 4 bases unmatched. CDR1 and CDR2 (germline): MNHEY, SVGAGI. This CDR3 has 13 amino acids. CDR3 nucleotides: TGTGCCAGCAGAGCGGGACTCGCCTACGAGCAGTACTTC. This translates into CASRAGLAYEQYF.

The chain couples TRBV27 to TRBJ1-1; tentative D call: TRBD1 (5 bases). CDR3 length: 17 amino acids. The germline CDR1 and CDR2 sequences are MNHEY and SMNVEV (reference sequence). Trimming stripped 7 bases from V and 0 bases from J, with 21 bases between. CDR3 region: CASIPPGRRFMNTEAFF. CDR3 DNA: TGTGCCAGCATCCCACCGGGACGGAGATTTATGAACACTGAAGCTTTCTTT.

The chain recombines TRBV5-4 with TRBJ2-1; 7 bases are shared with TRBD2. There are 14 residues in the CDR3. Trimming took 3 bases from V and 5 from J; bases not matched to a gene: 5. Germline V CDR1 and CDR2: SGHNT, YYREEE (reference sequence). The CDR3 DNA follows: TGTGCCAGCAGCTCAACCGGGAGGAACAATGAGCAGTTCTTC. Its translation is CASSSTGRNNEQFF.

To note about this clone: The sample contains more than one DNA sequence encoding this CDR3. The V call is TRBV7-9, the J call TRBJ1-5, with D possibly TRBD1 on 6 matching bases. Trimming removed 1 base from V and 2 bases from J, with 9 bases in between. The CDR3 has 15 amino acids. Germline V lookup: CDR1 SEHNR, CDR2 FQNEAQ (reference sequence). CDR3 sequence reads: CASSLGSGGNQPQHF. The DNA of the CDR3 is TGTGCCAGCAGCTTAGGTTCAGGGGGCAATCAGCCCCAGCATTTT.

J is TRBJ1-1 and V is TRBV5-1; 11 positions match TRBD1. The CDR3 totals 15 residues. CDR1 is SGHRS, CDR2 YFSETQ, per germline. V lost 4 bases and J lost 6; bases outside the gene matches: 8. CDR3 DNA sequence: TGCGCCAGCAGCATACGGACAGGGGGCGTTCCTGAAGCTTTCTTT. Translated, it gives CASSIRTGGVPEAFF.